This TCR beta chain was observed in a study of blood T cell repertoires in COVID-19. Study information: The origin of the acute and convalescent COVID-19 samples was the United States, Italy and Spain. From T cells, B-cell-depleted T cells, or PBMCs came the material, which was cDNA or gDNA.

For this clone: An end of the junction differs from the germline gene, which may be a read error.

Authors' processing steps: Estimation of nucleated cell counts relied on the amplification of reference gene primers. This table comes from immunoSEQ multiplex PCR, and its TCRdb copy is limited to in-frame clones, with some not included. The V and J calls and clone size come from that table; D and trimming were worked out from the DNA. The sample records roughly 95,000 clones, about 81% being singletons. CDR3 length equals 15 residues. CDR1 LGHDT and CDR2 YNNKEL come from the germline V gene (reference sequence). The clonotype originates from a man older than 75 with acute or convalescent COVID-19. V usage is TRBV3-1 (or the pseudogene TRBV3-2) and J usage is TRBJ2-1, with a possible D match to TRBD2 (6 bases). Material for sequencing was peripheral blood. CDR3 amino acids: CASSQGGSGWDEQFF. CDR3 coding DNA: TGTGCCAGCAGCCAAGGGGGAAGCGGGTGGGATGAACAGTTCTTC.